Each of the 16 T cell receptor beta chains below was sequenced from the same sample in a study of blood T cell repertoires in COVID-19. Profiling relied on immunoSEQ multiplex PCR, and the TCRdb table lists in-frame clones only, not all of them. The data show around 260,000 clones, around 81% seen once. The sample comprised peripheral blood. The receptors here all came from a person aged 65-85 years with COVID-19, enrolled during active disease.

The CDR3 DNA sequence: TGTGCCAGCAGCGTAGGCCAGCGGGTCGACTATGGCTACACCTTC. Translation gives CASSVGQRVDYGYTF. The chain uses TRBV9 and TRBJ1-2; D call uncertain. Germline V lookup: CDR1 SGDLS, CDR2 YYNGEE. The CDR3 length is 15 residues. Trimming took 0 bases from V and 3 from J, leaving 12 bases between them.

The CDR3 coding sequence is TGTGCCAGCAGCCAGGCGGGGGTAAAGGATGGCTACACCTTC. Translating it yields CASSQAGVKDGYTF. The rearrangement joins TRBV3-1 (or the pseudogene TRBV3-2) to TRBJ1-2, with D maybe TRBD1 (5 bases). The CDR3 runs 14 residues. V lost 3 bases to trimming and J lost 6 bases, with 14 bases between them. Per the germline V gene, CDR1 is LGHDT and CDR2 is YNNKEL (reference sequence).

The CDR3 loop is CASTGLAGGPLRNEQFF. For the CDR3, the DNA is TGTGCCAGCACCGGACTAGCGGGAGGGCCGCTGCGCAATGAGCAGTTCTTC. The rearrangement uses TRBV3-1 (or the pseudogene TRBV3-2) and TRBJ2-1; 15 nucleotides match TRBD2. V lost 7 bases to trimming and J lost 6 bases; unmatched junction nucleotides: 10. This CDR3 contains 17 residues. Germline V gene data show CDR1 as LGHDT and CDR2 as YNNKEL (reference sequence).

The rearrangement joins TRBV19 to TRBJ1-4; no clear D. Looked up from germline, CDR1 is LNHDA and CDR2 is SQIVND (reference sequence). This CDR3 has 15 amino acids. V lost 1 base and J 2 bases, leaving 8 bases between the germline ends. The DNA for the CDR3 is TGTGCCAGTAGTATAGCGGGTTGGACTAATGAAAAACTGTTTTTT. It encodes CASSIAGWTNEKLFF.

The V call is TRBV7-8, the J call TRBJ1-2; TRBD1 matches 9 bases. Looked up from germline, CDR1 is SGHVS and CDR2 is FQNEAQ. The CDR3 sequence is 14 residues long. J lost 7 bases, V lost 5 bases, and 8 bases had no gene match. In DNA, the CDR3 is TGTGCCAGCAGCCTCTCGGACAGGGGTGGTGGCTACACCTTC. It is translated as CASSLSDRGGGYTF.

This rearrangement joins TRBV25-1 to TRBJ1-4, with 7 bases identical to TRBD1. V gave up 1 base and J gave up 4 bases; unmatched junction bases: 3. The CDR3 consists of 15 residues. Germline loops: CDR1 MGHDK, CDR2 SYGVNS. CDR3 nucleotide sequence: TGTGCCAGCAGTGAATTGGCAGGGGGTAATGAAAAACTGTTTTTT. It is translated as CASSELAGGNEKLFF.

The chain uses TRBV7-9 and TRBJ1-2; TRBD1 agrees at 7 bases. V trimming: 0 bases; J trimming: 4 bases; junction bases outside the gene matches: 2. Per the germline V gene, CDR1 is SEHNR and CDR2 is FQNEAQ (reference sequence). The CDR3 totals 14 residues. For the CDR3, the DNA is TGTGCCAGCAGCTTAGCTGGGACAGCCTATGGCTACACCTTC. Protein: CASSLAGTAYGYTF. Full variable domain (remainder filled in from reference TRBV7-9 and TRBJ1-2): DTGVSQNPRHKITKRGQNVTFRCDPISEHNRLYWYRQTLGQGPEFLTYFQNEAQLEKSRLLSDRFSAERPKGSFSTLEIQRTEQGDSAMYLCASSLAGTAYGYTFGSGTRLTVV.

The rearrangement joins TRBV3-1 (or the pseudogene TRBV3-2) to TRBJ1-2, with D tentatively TRBD1 (6 bases). The germline CDR1 and CDR2 sequences are LGHDT and YNNKEL (reference sequence). The ends were cut back, 1 base at V and 2 bases at J, with 11 bases in the middle. This CDR3 has 15 residues. DNA of the CDR3: TGTGCCAGCAGCCAAGGCGGGGGCCCGAACTATGGCTACACCTTC. Protein: CASSQGGGPNYGYTF.

The genes are TRBV10-2 and TRBJ2-1; 8 positions agree with TRBD2. Germline CDR1 reads WSHSY; CDR2 reads SAAADI. J lost 15 bases, V lost 6 bases, and 10 bases had no gene match. CDR3 length: 12 amino acids. As DNA, the CDR3 is TGCGCCAGCAGCTCGCGGACTAGCCTTCCGTTCTTC. Residues: CASSSRTSLPFF.

V usage is TRBV11-2 and J usage is TRBJ1-4, with D hard to call. From germline, CDR1 is SGHAT and CDR2 FQNNGV. CDR3 length equals 14 residues. Trimming shortened V by 1 base and J by 7 bases, and 10 bases separated the two germline ends. CDR3 bases: TGTGCCAGCAGCTTAGGCAGTGGGAGTGAAAAACTGTTTTTT. This gives the protein CASSLGSGSEKLFF.

DNA for the CDR3: TGTGCCAGCAGTTCAACGAACCAGGGCTATGGCTACACCTTC. Amino acid sequence: CASSSTNQGYGYTF. This chain joins TRBV11-1 and TRBJ1-2, with a possible D match to TRBD1 (5 bases). Trimming took 6 bases from V and 4 from J, leaving 15 bases between them. From germline, CDR1 is SGHAT and CDR2 FQDESV (reference sequence). The length of the CDR3 is 14 residues.

The chain joins TRBV13 to TRBJ2-2; 7 nucleotides line up with TRBD2. With 0 bases clipped from V and 4 bases from J, the junction kept 14 bases outside the gene matches. The CDR3 runs 19 residues. From germline, CDR1 is PRHDT and CDR2 FYEKMQ (reference sequence). CDR3 residues: CASSLGLLRVAGTTGELFF. The DNA of the CDR3 is TGTGCCAGCAGCTTAGGCCTGTTAAGGGTAGCGGGCACCACCGGGGAGCTGTTTTTT.

The V call is TRBV9, the J call TRBJ2-2; D unclear. The germline V gene encodes CDR1 SGDLS and CDR2 YYNGEE. V shed 0 bases and J shed 0 bases, with 6 bases lying between them. This CDR3 comprises 15 residues. The CDR3 DNA reads TGTGCCAGCAGCGTAGGAGCGACGAACACCGGGGAGCTGTTTTTT. Translated, it gives CASSVGATNTGELFF.

The chain employs TRBV7-2 and TRBJ2-2, with D perhaps matching TRBD2 (5 bases). Trimming removed 5 bases from V and 7 bases from J, with 11 bases in between. CDR3 length: 13 residues. Per germline, CDR1 SGHTA and CDR2 FQGNSA. The CDR3 nucleotides read TGTGCCAGCAGCCCGGTAGGGAGCGGGGAGCTGTTTTTT. This sequence encodes CASSPVGSGELFF.

This clone was picked up a small number of times. V gene TRBV10-3 combines with J gene TRBJ2-2; 8 positions agree with TRBD1. CDR3 length equals 14 residues. Germline-derived CDR1 and CDR2 are ENHRY and SYGVKD. Losses at the gene ends were 9 bases for V and 4 bases for J; bases not matched to a gene: 7. The CDR3 here is CAIRPGQVTGELFF. CDR3 nucleotides: TGTGCCATTAGACCGGGACAGGTCACCGGGGAGCTGTTTTTT.

Only one count was recorded for this clone. The chain uses TRBV7-9 and TRBJ2-3; perhaps TRBD2 as D (5 bases). The CDR3 runs to 13 residues. Per germline, CDR1 SEHNR and CDR2 FQNEAQ (reference sequence). The V and J ends lost 5 bases and 6 bases respectively, with 12 bases between them. The CDR3: CASSLGLADTQYF. The CDR3 nucleotides read TGTGCCAGCAGCCTGGGGTTAGCGGATACGCAGTATTTT. The variable domain in full, completed from reference TRBV7-9 and TRBJ2-3, reads DTGVSQNPRHKITKRGQNVTFRCDPISEHNRLYWYRQTLGQGPEFLTYFQNEAQLEKSRLLSDRFSAERPKGSFSTLEIQRTEQGDSAMYLCASSLGLADTQYFGPGTRLTVL.